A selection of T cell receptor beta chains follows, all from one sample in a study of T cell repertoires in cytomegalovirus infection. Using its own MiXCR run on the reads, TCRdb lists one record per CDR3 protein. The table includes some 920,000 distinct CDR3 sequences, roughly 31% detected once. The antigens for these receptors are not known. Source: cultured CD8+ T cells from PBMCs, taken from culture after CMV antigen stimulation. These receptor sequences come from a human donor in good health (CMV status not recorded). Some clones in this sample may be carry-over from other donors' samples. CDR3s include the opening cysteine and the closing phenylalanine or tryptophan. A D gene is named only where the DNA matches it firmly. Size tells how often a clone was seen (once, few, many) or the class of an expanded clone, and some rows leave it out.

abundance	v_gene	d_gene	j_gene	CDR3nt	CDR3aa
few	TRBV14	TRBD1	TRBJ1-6	TGTGCCAGCAGCCCAGGGGGCCAGGGGTATTCACCCCTCCACTTT	CASSPGGQGYSPLHF
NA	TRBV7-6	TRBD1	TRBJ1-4	TGTGCCAGCAGCCCCCGGGACAGGGATGAAAAACTGTTTTTT	CASSPRDRDEKLFF
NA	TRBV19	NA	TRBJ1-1	TGTGCCAGTACCTTTTCCCCAGGGATCGCTGAAGCTTTCTTT	CASTFSPGIAEAFF
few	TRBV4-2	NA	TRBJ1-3	TGTGCCAGCAGCCCCCAGGGCCATATGTACTCTGGAAACACCATATATTTT	CASSPQGHMYSGNTIYF
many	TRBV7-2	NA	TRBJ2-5	TGTGCCAGCAGCTTAGCGCCGGGACGAGAGACCCAGTACTTC	CASSLAPGRETQYF
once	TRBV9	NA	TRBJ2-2	TGTGCCAGCAGCGTAGTAAAGGGGGCCGGGGAGCTGTTTTTT	CASSVVKGAGELFF
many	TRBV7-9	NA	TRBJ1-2	TGTGCCAGCAGCTCTACCTTTATGAGAGATGGCTACACCTTC	CASSSTFMRDGYTF
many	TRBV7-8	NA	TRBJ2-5	TGTGCCAGCAGCCAACCATGGGGGGCCGTAGAGACCCAGTACTTC	CASSQPWGAVETQYF
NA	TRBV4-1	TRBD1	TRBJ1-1	TGCGCCAGCAGCCGGAATTTGGGACAGGAGAACACTGAAGCTTTCTTT	CASSRNLGQENTEAFF
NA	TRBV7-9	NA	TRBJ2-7	TGTGCCAGCAGCCAAGGGGGGGCTGAGCAGTACTTC	CASSQGGAEQYF
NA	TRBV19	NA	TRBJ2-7	TGTGCCAGTAGCCGGGTCGGTCAGGCGATGTGGAGTTACGAGCAGTACTTC	CASSRVGQAMWSYEQYF
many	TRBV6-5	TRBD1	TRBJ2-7	TGTGCCAGCAGTTACTCGGGACAGGGGGCCTACGAGCAGTACTTC	CASSYSGQGAYEQYF
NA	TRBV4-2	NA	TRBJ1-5	TGTGCCAGCAGCCAAATTCAGGAAGGCCAGCCCCAGCATTTT	CASSQIQEGQPQHF
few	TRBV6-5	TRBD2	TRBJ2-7	TGTGCCAGCAGTTACGGGGGGGGGAACCCCTACGAGCAGTACTTC	CASSYGGGNPYEQYF
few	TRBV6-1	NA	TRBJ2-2	TGTGCCAGCAGTGAAGAGGGCCTCGCGAACACCGGGGAGCTGTTTTTT	CASSEEGLANTGELFF
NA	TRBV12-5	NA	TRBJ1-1	TGTGCTAGTGGTCCGAGTTGGGGGAACACTGAAGCTTTCTTT	CASGPSWGNTEAFF
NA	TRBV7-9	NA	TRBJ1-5	TGTGCCAGCAGCTCCGATCCAGAAAATCAGCCCCAGCATTTT	CASSSDPENQPQHF